The 22 T cell receptor beta chains in this list originate from one sample, sequenced in a study of T cells after yellow fever vaccination. TCRdb reanalysed the 5' RACE reads using MiXCR and keeps one entry per CDR3 protein. The table includes hundreds of thousands of distinct CDR3 sequences, around 4% detected once. Sequences were derived from PBMCs, sampled on the day of the yellow fever booster vaccination. The receptors were gathered from a man between 18 and 29 years old who received the YFV17D yellow fever vaccine.

This clonotype was observed a few times. The chain links TRBV4-1 to TRBJ2-3; D may be TRBD2 (5 bases). Germline V gene lookup returns CDR1 MGHRA and CDR2 YSYEKL. Trimming shortened V by 1 base and J by 6 bases, and 11 bases separated the two germline ends. The CDR3 spans 14 residues. The CDR3 spells CASSQGAGIDTQYF. CDR3 nucleotides: TGCGCCAGCAGCCAAGGCGCGGGCATCGATACGCAGTATTTT.

This clonotype occurred many times. The V and J genes are TRBV3-1 and TRBJ1-2; TRBD1 aligns across 8 bases. With V trimmed by 1 base and J by 4 bases, 5 bases remained unmatched. CDR1 LGHDT and CDR2 YNNKEL come from the germline V gene (reference sequence). This CDR3 is 15 amino acids long. CDR3 in amino acids: CASSQVGQGLYGYTF. CDR3 coding DNA: TGTGCCAGCAGCCAAGTAGGACAGGGCCTCTATGGCTACACCTTC.

The J gene is TRBJ2-5, the V gene TRBV12-3 or TRBV12-4; weak D call: TRBD2 (5 bases). V was cut by 4 bases and J by 4 bases, with 16 bases left in between. The CDR3 contains 15 residues. The DNA of the CDR3 is TGTGCCAGCAGTTCTAGCCTGGGCTCGGGAGAGACCCAGTACTTC. It is translated as CASSSSLGSGETQYF.

This clonotype was seen ten or more times. The chain joins TRBV23-1 to TRBJ1-5; TRBD1 is a possible D gene (5 bases). TRBV23-1 is classed as an ORF, of uncertain function. CDR3 length: 16 amino acids. V lost 4 bases and J 0 bases, leaving 13 bases between the germline ends. DNA of the CDR3: TGCGCCAGCAGTCGGTCAGGGCCCTATAGCAATCAGCCCCAGCATTTT. Encoded protein: CASSRSGPYSNQPQHF.

Many counts were recorded for this clonotype. The chain employs TRBV7-2 and TRBJ2-2, with a tentative D call TRBD2 (5 bases). V dropped 1 base and J dropped 8 bases, with 11 bases sitting between them. The CDR3 covers 14 residues. Germline assignment: CDR1 SGHTA and CDR2 FQGNSA. CDR3 amino acids: CASSLDPRGGELFF. The DNA for the CDR3 is TGTGCCAGCAGCTTAGACCCGCGAGGGGGGGAGCTGTTTTTT. The whole variable domain, remainder taken from reference TRBV7-2 and TRBJ2-2, is GAGVSQSPSNKVTEKGKDVELRCDPISGHTALYWYRQSLGQGLEFLIYFQGNSAPDKSGLPSDRFSAERTGGSVSTLTIQRTQQEDSAVYLCASSLDPRGGELFFGEGSRLTVL.

This clonotype was detected a few times. The rearrangement uses TRBV4-1 and TRBJ1-5, with TRBD1 as a possible D gene (5 bases). V shed 4 bases and J shed 9 bases, with 19 bases lying between them. The CDR3 is 15 residues long. From germline, CDR1 is MGHRA and CDR2 YSYEKL. In DNA, the CDR3 is TGCGCCAGCAGCCGAGAGTGGGGGGAAGAAGGGCCCCAGCATTTT. This gives the protein CASSREWGEEGPQHF.

This rearrangement joins TRBV12-3 or TRBV12-4 to TRBJ2-3, with D uncertain. The length of the CDR3 is 14 residues. The V end lost 3 bases, the J end lost 4 bases, and 11 bases lay between the germline ends. The CDR3 reads CASSLTVPSDTQYF. The CDR3 coding sequence is TGTGCCAGCAGTTTGACGGTTCCTTCAGATACGCAGTATTTT.

There are a few counts of this clonotype. V and J are TRBV4-3 and TRBJ2-7; D unresolved. V lost 1 base to trimming and J lost 1 base, with 8 bases between them. Per germline, CDR1 LGHNA and CDR2 YSLEER. This CDR3 comprises 14 residues. CDR3 protein: CASSQGTSSYEQYF. Here the CDR3 DNA reads TGCGCCAGCAGCCAAGGTACATCATCCTACGAGCAGTACTTC.

There are many counts of this clonotype. J is TRBJ2-1 and V is TRBV10-1, with D tentatively TRBD1 or TRBD2 (5 bases each). Germline V lookup: CDR1 WNHNN, CDR2 SYGVQD (reference sequence). CDR3 size: 13 residues. Between the trimmed V and J ends, which lost 7 bases and 8 bases, there was a span of 15 bases. The CDR3 DNA is TGCGCCAGCACCCCGGGGCCCGGGCATGAGCAGTTCTTC. It yields the protein CASTPGPGHEQFF.

The sample holds a few counts of this clonotype. This sequence joins TRBV4-1 and TRBJ2-3, with D perhaps matching TRBD1 (6 bases). This CDR3 region has 16 residues. Looked up from germline, CDR1 is MGHRA and CDR2 is YSYEKL. V lost 4 bases to trimming and J lost 0 bases, with 14 bases between them. For the CDR3, the DNA is TGCGCCAGCAGCCGGTCGGACAGCCGCAGCACAGATACGCAGTATTTT. This gives the protein CASSRSDSRSTDTQYF.

This clonotype came up a few times. V gene TRBV15 combines with J gene TRBJ1-2; D might be TRBD1 (5 bases). This CDR3 comprises 15 residues. Trimming took off 5 bases at V and 8 bases at J, with 21 bases between the two ends. CDR1 is LNHNV, CDR2 YYDKDF, per germline (reference sequence). CDR3 protein: CATSRGETVRFGYTF. CDR3 in DNA: TGTGCCACCAGCCGGGGGGAGACTGTGAGGTTCGGCTACACCTTC.

This clonotype was detected only a few times. The V call is TRBV7-2, the J call TRBJ2-1; TRBD2 aligns across 8 bases. CDR3 length: 15 residues. V lost 5 bases, J lost 9 bases, and 12 bases stayed unmatched. Germline V gene lookup returns CDR1 SGHTA and CDR2 FQGNSA. CDR3 loop: CASSAPGLVFGEQFF. CDR3 sequence (DNA): TGTGCCAGCAGCGCTCCGGGACTAGTATTCGGTGAGCAGTTCTTC. Based on the CDR3 plus reference TRBV7-2 and TRBJ2-1, the full variable domain is GAGVSQSPSNKVTEKGKDVELRCDPISGHTALYWYRQSLGQGLEFLIYFQGNSAPDKSGLPSDRFSAERTGGSVSTLTIQRTQQEDSAVYLCASSAPGLVFGEQFFGPGTRLTVL.

The gene calls are TRBV7-3 and TRBJ2-1, with 9 bases identical to TRBD2. This CDR3 has 18 amino acids. The germline V gene has CDR1 SGHTA and CDR2 FQGTGA. Trimming cost V 5 bases and J 2 bases; bases outside gene matches: 13. CDR3 sequence reads: CASSPLGASGATYNEQFF. CDR3 bases: TGTGCCAGCAGCCCATTAGGGGCTAGCGGGGCTACCTACAATGAGCAGTTCTTC. Together with reference TRBV7-3 and TRBJ2-1, the CDR3 gives the full variable domain: GAGVSQTPSNKVTEKGKYVELRCDPISGHTALYWYRQSLGQGPEFLIYFQGTGAADDSGLPNDRFFAVRPEGSVSTLKIQRTERGDSAVYLCASSPLGASGATYNEQFFGPGTRLTVL.

The V and J genes are TRBV15 and TRBJ2-2; 9 bases agree with TRBD2. Looked up from germline, CDR1 is LNHNV and CDR2 is YYDKDF (reference sequence). Losses at the gene ends were 0 bases for V and 0 bases for J; bases not matched to a gene: 14. This CDR3 is built from 21 residues. This chain's CDR3 is CATSRDFGGSGGPANTGELFF. The CDR3 region has the DNA TGTGCCACCAGCAGAGATTTTGGGGGTAGCGGGGGACCCGCGAACACCGGGGAGCTGTTTTTT.

This clonotype was observed many times. V is TRBV7-9 and J is TRBJ2-3; 8 nucleotides align to TRBD1. The V gene's germline CDR1 is SEHNR and CDR2 FQNEAQ (reference sequence). CDR3 length: 14 amino acids. With 4 bases clipped from V and 9 bases from J, the junction kept 9 bases outside the gene matches. CDR3 sequence (DNA): TGTGCCAGCAGCTCAAGCCTTAGGGACAGGACGCAGTATTTT. This codes for CASSSSLRDRTQYF.

The rearrangement joins TRBV12-3 or TRBV12-4 to TRBJ2-7; 7 bases map to TRBD1. With V trimmed by 6 bases and J by 3 bases, 14 bases remained unmatched. The CDR3 runs to 16 residues. This chain's CDR3 is CASSRTGIITNYEQYF. The CDR3 region has the DNA TGTGCCAGCAGCCGGACAGGTATTATTACTAACTACGAGCAGTACTTC.

This sequence joins TRBV7-2 and TRBJ1-2; D unclear. This CDR3 is built from 13 residues. Trimming stripped 0 bases from V and 5 bases from J, with 7 bases between. In germline, CDR1 is SGHTA, CDR2 FQGNSA. In DNA, the CDR3 is TGTGCCAGCAGCTTAGCCAAGGCGTATGGCTACACCTTC. Its translation: CASSLAKAYGYTF.

The V gene is TRBV9, the J gene TRBJ2-1; perhaps TRBD2 as D (6 bases). V was cut by 0 bases and J by 6 bases, with 16 bases left in between. The CDR3 extends over 16 amino acids. Germline CDR1 SGDLS, CDR2 YYNGEE. The CDR3 DNA sequence: TGTGCCAGCAGCGTAGAGGGGAGGTTGTTCTCCAATGAGCAGTTCTTC. Translating it yields CASSVEGRLFSNEQFF.

This clonotype was seen at least ten times. V is TRBV12-3 or TRBV12-4 and J is TRBJ2-1, with no clear D. The CDR3 loop spans 15 amino acids. V was clipped by 2 bases and J by 2 bases, with 10 bases between them. DNA for the CDR3: TGTGCCAGCAGTTTATTGGGCGAAACCTACAATGAGCAGTTCTTC. This encodes CASSLLGETYNEQFF.

This clonotype was counted at least ten times. The genes are TRBV5-1 and TRBJ1-1, with D possibly TRBD1 on 5 matching bases. Trimming pared 3 bases from V and 2 bases from J, leaving 11 bases between. Germline lookup yields CDR1 SGHRS and CDR2 YFSETQ. The CDR3 contains 14 residues. The CDR3 spells CASSWDGPNTEAFF. CDR3 sequence (DNA): TGCGCCAGCAGCTGGGACGGGCCTAACACTGAAGCTTTCTTT.

This clonotype was detected many times. The rearrangement joins TRBV5-1 to TRBJ1-2, with D possibly matching TRBD1 (5 bases). The V and J ends lost 0 bases and 8 bases respectively, with 17 bases between them. CDR3 length equals 15 residues. CDR1 and CDR2 from the germline V gene are SGHRS and YFSETQ. DNA for the CDR3: TGCGCCAGCAGCTTGGGGATTCCAGGGACTAAAGGCTACACCTTC. It translates to CASSLGIPGTKGYTF.

This chain links TRBV3-1 with TRBJ1-2; TRBD1 agrees at 7 bases. The V gene end was trimmed by 4 bases and the J gene end by 4 bases; junction bases not matched to a gene: 12. CDR1 and CDR2 (germline): LGHDT, YNNKEL (reference sequence). The CDR3 is made up of 16 amino acids. The CDR3 here is CASSPLGQAPAYGYTF. The CDR3 DNA is TGTGCCAGCAGCCCGCTCGGACAGGCGCCGGCCTATGGCTACACCTTC.